This T cell receptor (beta chain) is drawn from a study of T cells in Graves' hyperthyroidism and ophthalmopathy. Study-wide context: Pretreatment peripheral blood was obtained at initial diagnosis.

This clonotype was counted a few times. Its antigen is unknown. The CDR3 regions of TCR beta were amplified from RNA transcripts. The HTBI primer set was used in a first-round RT-PCR of the TCR CDR3. Each CDR3 protein gets one entry after TCRdb re-called the multiplex PCR reads with MiXCR. The sample shows 750,000 to 950,000 distinct CDR3 sequences, 38% of them seen only once. The patients, who ranged from 18 to 65 in age, presented with newly diagnosed hyperthyroidism lasting under 2 months. Study-level findings and limits: Ophthalmopathy stood apart from stable hyperthyroidism in a 13 V-J model. The blood repertoire included most of the expanded thyroid clonotypes above 0.001.

Looked up from germline, CDR1 is PRHDT and CDR2 is FYEKMQ (reference sequence). V shed 6 bases, J shed 7 bases, and the junction held 7 bases outside the gene matches. The CDR3 has 14 residues. The clonotype comes from a man aged 18 to 29 with Graves' hyperthyroidism. The chain recombines TRBV13 with TRBJ1-4; 8 bases match TRBD1. What was sequenced was blood. The CDR3 here is CASRTGVRGEKLFF. CDR3 nucleotide sequence: TGTGCCAGCAGGACAGGGGTACGGGGTGAAAAACTGTTTTTT.